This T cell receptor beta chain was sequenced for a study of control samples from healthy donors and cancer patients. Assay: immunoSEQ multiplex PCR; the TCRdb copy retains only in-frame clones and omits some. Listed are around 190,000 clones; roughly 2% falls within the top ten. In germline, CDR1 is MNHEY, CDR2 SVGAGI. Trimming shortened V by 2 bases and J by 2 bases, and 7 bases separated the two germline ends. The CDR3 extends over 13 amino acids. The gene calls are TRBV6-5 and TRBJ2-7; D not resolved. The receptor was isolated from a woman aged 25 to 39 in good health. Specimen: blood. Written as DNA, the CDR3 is TGTGCCAGCAGTTACCGGCAGACCTACGAGCAGTACTTC. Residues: CASSYRQTYEQYF.